Listed here are 15 T cell receptor beta chains from one sample, sequenced in a study of blood T cell repertoires in COVID-19. Sequencing was performed with immunoSEQ multiplex PCR; in TCRdb, only in-frame clones are kept and a portion is missing. The table lists 140,000 to 150,000 clones, more than 75% of them singletons. The specimen sequenced was peripheral blood. These receptor sequences come from a woman aged 50 to 60 with acute or convalescent COVID-19.

This rearrangement joins TRBV5-3 to TRBJ1-5, with D perhaps TRBD1 (6 bases). TRBV5-3 is flagged as an ORF with uncertain function. The CDR3 is made up of 12 amino acids. The V end lost 8 bases, the J end lost 7 bases, and 13 bases lay between the germline ends. CDR3 DNA sequence: TGTGCCAGGCAGGGGCAAGGGCAGCCCCAGCATTTT. It specifies CARQGQGQPQHF.

With respect to this clone: The same CDR3 can be traced to other DNA sequences in this sample. The chain employs TRBV18 and TRBJ2-7, with 7 nucleotides matching TRBD2. Trimming took 3 bases from V and 5 from J; bases not matched to a gene: 4. Germline values: CDR1 KGHSH, CDR2 LQKENI. The CDR3 spans 13 residues. CDR3 in DNA: TGTGCCAGCTCACCTTCGAGCGGGGACGAGCAGTACTTC. It yields the protein CASSPSSGDEQYF. Complete variable domain (other parts from reference TRBV18 and TRBJ2-7): NAGVMQNPRHLVRRRGQEARLRCSPMKGHSHVYWYRQLPEEGLKFMVYLQKENIIDESGMPKERFSAEFPKEGPSILRIQQVVRGDSAAYFCASSPSSGDEQYFGPGTRLTVT.

J is TRBJ2-4 and V is TRBV4-2; the match to TRBD2 covers 11 bases. This CDR3 contains 19 residues. Germline CDR1 LGHNA, CDR2 YNFKEQ. V trimming: 2 bases; J trimming: 0 bases; junction bases outside the gene matches: 9. The CDR3 DNA follows: TGTGCCAGCAGCCAAAGTTTTAGCGGGGGGGCCGGAGCCAAAAACATTCAGTACTTC. Translated, it gives CASSQSFSGGAGAKNIQYF.

This clone was recorded once. This rearrangement joins TRBV7-6 to TRBJ1-2, with D perhaps TRBD1 (6 bases). CDR3 size: 18 residues. Germline assignment: CDR1 SGHVS and CDR2 FNYEAQ. The V end lost 6 bases, the J end lost 7 bases, and 30 bases lay between the germline ends. CDR3 amino acids: CASSLEGGAARLSSGYTF. The CDR3 DNA is TGTGCCAGCAGTCTAGAGGGGGGGGCGGCCCGTCTATCGTCTGGCTACACCTTC.

The chain has TRBV7-2 and TRBJ2-3; D not resolved. V lost 1 base to trimming and J lost 8 bases, with 4 bases between them. Germline V gene sequence: CDR1 SGHTA, CDR2 FQGNSA. The CDR3 sequence is 11 residues long. Here the CDR3 DNA reads TGTGCCAGCAGCTTAGGAGGTACGCAGTATTTT. Its translation: CASSLGGTQYF.

The chain joins TRBV7-3 to TRBJ2-4; perhaps TRBD1 as D (5 bases). Per germline, CDR1 SGHTA and CDR2 FQGTGA. The CDR3 extends over 15 amino acids. Deletions cut 2 bases from V and 5 bases from J, with 13 bases between. CDR3 amino acids: CASSLGGQGENIQYF. CDR3 in DNA: TGTGCCAGCAGCTTAGGTGGTCAGGGCGAAAACATTCAGTACTTC.

The chain employs TRBV19 and TRBJ2-1, with 8 bases matching TRBD2. CDR3 length: 15 amino acids. V shed 5 bases, J shed 2 bases, and the junction held 5 bases outside the gene matches. CDR1 is LNHDA, CDR2 SQIVND, per germline (reference sequence). DNA for the CDR3: TGTGCCAGTAGTGAAGGGGGACTAGCCTACAATGAGCAGTTCTTC. Translating it yields CASSEGGLAYNEQFF.

This chain connects TRBV5-1 to TRBJ1-1; 7 positions agree with TRBD1. Germline CDR1 SGHRS, CDR2 YFSETQ. Trimming removed 5 bases from V and 3 bases from J; junction bases left unmatched: 4. The CDR3 has 13 amino acids. The CDR3 nucleotides read TGCGCCAGCAGTAAGGGGGCGGACACTGAAGCTTTCTTT. It codes for CASSKGADTEAFF.

This clone was recorded a few times. The chain employs TRBV5-6 and TRBJ1-1; a weak D match, TRBD1 (5 bases). V gave up 4 bases and J gave up 5 bases, with 15 bases separating them. From germline, CDR1 is SGHDT and CDR2 YYEEEE. The CDR3 consists of 14 residues. CDR3 coding DNA: TGTGCCAGCAGCAACTCCCCCAGGGTGACTGAAGCTTTCTTT. It specifies CASSNSPRVTEAFF.

The chain links TRBV6-2 or TRBV6-3 to TRBJ2-1, with 7 bases identical to TRBD2. Germline CDR1 is MNHEY and CDR2 is SVGEGT. This CDR3 comprises 14 residues. The J segment lost 0 bases and the V segment lost 6 bases, leaving 2 bases of the junction unmatched. The CDR3 sequence: CASSWTSSYNEQFF. DNA for the CDR3: TGTGCCAGCAGCTGGACTAGCTCCTACAATGAGCAGTTCTTC.

J is TRBJ1-4 and V is TRBV27, with a weak D call TRBD1 (5 bases). The germline CDR1 and CDR2 sequences are MNHEY and SMNVEV (reference sequence). V was cut by 7 bases and J by 1 base, with 10 bases left in between. The CDR3 is 14 residues long. Here the CDR3 reads CASKGVGTNEKLFF. CDR3 coding DNA: TGTGCCAGCAAAGGGGTTGGAACTAATGAAAAACTGTTTTTT.

The genes are TRBV19 and TRBJ2-2; 7 bases match TRBD1. In germline, CDR1 is LNHDA, CDR2 SQIVND (reference sequence). V was clipped by 5 bases and J by 4 bases; unmatched bases: 7. CDR3 size: 15 residues. The CDR3, as DNA: TGTGCCAGTAGTCCAAAGACAGGGTTCACCGGGGAGCTGTTTTTT. Protein: CASSPKTGFTGELFF.

J is TRBJ2-5 and V is TRBV11-3; TRBD1 agrees at 12 bases. Germline V lookup: CDR1 SGHNT, CDR2 YENEEA. The CDR3 is made up of 17 amino acids. With 0 bases clipped from V and 4 bases from J, the junction kept 6 bases outside the gene matches. Here the CDR3 reads CASSLDSGQGARETQYF. The CDR3 DNA is TGTGCCAGCAGCTTAGATTCGGGACAGGGGGCTCGAGAGACCCAGTACTTC. The entire variable domain, with the rest obtained from reference TRBV11-3 and TRBJ2-5, is as follows: EAGVVQSPRYKIIEKKQPVAFWCNPISGHNTLYWYLQNLGQGPELLIRYENEEAVDDSQLPKDRFSAERLKGVDSTLKIQPAELGDSAVYLCASSLDSGQGARETQYFGPGTRLLVL.

To note about this clone: Other DNA sequences from this sample encode an identical CDR3 as well. The rearrangement links TRBV4-1 to TRBJ1-1; D remains ambiguous. This CDR3 has 13 amino acids. V was clipped by 0 bases and J by 4 bases, with 6 bases between them. Germline assignment: CDR1 MGHRA and CDR2 YSYEKL. The chain's CDR3 is CASSQDRGTEAFF. The CDR3 DNA is TGCGCCAGCAGCCAAGATAGAGGCACTGAAGCTTTCTTT.

J is TRBJ1-1 and V is TRBV6-5, with 8 bases that match TRBD1. After removal of 6 bases from V and 3 bases from J, the junction contained 3 bases not matched to a gene. The CDR3 runs 13 residues. Germline lookup yields CDR1 MNHEY and CDR2 SVGAGI. CDR3 amino acids: CASRSTGDTEAFF. CDR3 nucleotides: TGTGCCAGCAGGTCGACAGGGGACACTGAAGCTTTCTTT.